These 25 T cell receptor beta chains were all obtained from the same sample, sequenced in a study of blood T cells in healthy people across ages. A J-beta primer mix and a sample-barcoded 5' primer were used in a second PCR of about 6 to 12 cycles. Each CDR3 protein gets one entry after TCRdb re-called the 5' RACE reads with MiXCR. In the table there are fewer than 2,000,000 distinct CDR3 sequences, about 35% of which are singletons. Sequencing was carried out using blood. The receptors shown here come from a woman in her 30s in good health.

This sequence joins TRBV4-1 and TRBJ1-2; 8 bases map to TRBD1. The CDR3 spans 18 residues. V lost 3 bases, J lost 0 bases, and 12 bases stayed unmatched. CDR1 MGHRA and CDR2 YSYEKL come from the germline V gene. The CDR3 coding sequence is TGCGCCAGCAGCCACCCGATGAGGACAGGGACCTCTAACTATGGCTACACCTTC. Amino acids: CASSHPMRTGTSNYGYTF.

The table lists this clonotype with a few counts. The chain couples TRBV4-2 to TRBJ1-2; D is unclear. In germline, CDR1 is LGHNA, CDR2 YNFKEQ. The CDR3 is 18 amino acids. V lost 0 bases, J lost 4 bases, and 21 bases lay in between. CDR3 in DNA: TGTGCCAGCAGCCAAGATATAGGGCAGGCCCTCGACGTCTATGGCTACACCTTC. It specifies CASSQDIGQALDVYGYTF.

The rearrangement joins TRBV15 to TRBJ2-7; D is undetermined. V lost 6 bases to trimming and J lost 2 bases, with 11 bases between them. Germline V CDR1 and CDR2: LNHNV, YYDKDF (reference sequence). The CDR3 is made up of 13 amino acids. CDR3 sequence (DNA): TGTGCCACCAGTACAGCTGCTGCCTACGAGCAGTACTTC. Translating it yields CATSTAAAYEQYF.

The genes are TRBV6-6 and TRBJ1-1; D might be TRBD1 (6 bases). The CDR3 is 14 amino acids. V lost 1 base to trimming and J lost 5 bases, with 11 bases between them. Germline assignment: CDR1 MNHNY and CDR2 SVGAGI (reference sequence). The CDR3 loop is CASSYLTGSTEAFF. In DNA, the CDR3 is TGTGCCAGCAGTTACTTAACAGGGTCAACTGAAGCTTTCTTT.

The V gene is TRBV6-6, the J gene TRBJ2-6, with D unclear. The V gene lost 7 bases and the J gene lost 4 bases, with 8 bases spanning the gap. Germline V CDR1 and CDR2: MNHNY, SVGAGI (reference sequence). The CDR3 totals 13 residues. CDR3 residues: CASKEMGANVLTF. The CDR3 DNA reads TGTGCCAGCAAGGAGATGGGGGCCAACGTCCTGACTTTC.

This chain connects TRBV15 to TRBJ2-1; TRBD2 is a possible D gene (5 bases). This CDR3 spans 18 amino acids. CDR1 is LNHNV, CDR2 YYDKDF, per germline (reference sequence). Trimming stripped 0 bases from V and 5 bases from J, with 20 bases between. The CDR3 spells CATSREGFGLDWDNEQFF. The CDR3 nucleotides are TGTGCCACCAGCAGAGAAGGTTTTGGCTTGGACTGGGACAATGAGCAGTTCTTC.

V gene TRBV10-3 combines with J gene TRBJ1-1, with 7 positions matching TRBD1. In germline, CDR1 is ENHRY, CDR2 SYGVKD. V lost 0 bases and J lost 6; bases outside the gene matches: 1. The CDR3 has 13 residues. The CDR3 loop reads CAISESQGAEAFF. Here the CDR3 DNA reads TGTGCCATCAGTGAGTCGCAGGGGGCTGAAGCTTTCTTT.

This clonotype was detected only a few times. V gene TRBV27 combines with J gene TRBJ2-1; 10 positions agree with TRBD1. There are 13 residues in the CDR3. After removal of 4 bases from V and 9 bases from J, the junction contained 3 bases not matched to a gene. In germline, CDR1 is MNHEY, CDR2 SMNVEV (reference sequence). The CDR3 DNA is TGTGCCAGCAGTTCGACAGGGGGCAGTGAGCAGTTCTTC. Translating gives CASSSTGGSEQFF.

The rearrangement uses TRBV19 and TRBJ1-2; D ambiguous. The CDR3 is 13 residues long. Trimming cost V 5 bases and J 2 bases, with 9 bases left between them. From germline, CDR1 is LNHDA and CDR2 SQIVND (reference sequence). The CDR3 sequence is CASSRGENYGYTF. CDR3 DNA sequence: TGTGCCAGTAGTCGGGGAGAGAACTATGGCTACACCTTC.

In its sample, this clonotype was seen many times. This rearrangement joins TRBV29-1 to TRBJ2-7; D is perhaps TRBD1 or TRBD2 (5 bases each). CDR3 length: 12 residues. The V gene lost 7 bases and the J gene lost 1 base, with 11 bases spanning the gap. Per the germline V gene, CDR1 is SQVTM and CDR2 is ANQGSEA. The CDR3 is CSGDAWSYEQYF. As DNA, the CDR3 is TGCAGCGGGGACGCCTGGTCCTACGAGCAGTACTTC.

This chain joins TRBV20-1 and TRBJ2-1, with TRBD2 matching over 8 bases. V lost 3 bases to trimming and J lost 7 bases; unmatched junction nucleotides: 8. Looked up from germline, CDR1 is DFQATT and CDR2 is SNEGSKA (reference sequence). This CDR3 has 14 residues. The DNA for the CDR3 is TGCAGTGCTAGTAGAGGCGGGAGGTTGAATGAGCAGTTCTTC. Translating it yields CSASRGGRLNEQFF.

The rearrangement links TRBV20-1 to TRBJ2-1; 9 positions agree with TRBD2. Germline values: CDR1 DFQATT, CDR2 SNEGSKA (reference sequence). Trimming removed 5 bases from V and 5 bases from J; junction bases left unmatched: 7. The CDR3 has 14 amino acids. The CDR3 loop is CSAPRTSEDNEQFF. Written as DNA, the CDR3 is TGCAGTGCTCCCCGGACTAGCGAAGACAATGAGCAGTTCTTC.

A few counts support this clonotype. The CDR3 protein is CASSSAGHEQFF. The DNA of the CDR3 is TGTGCCAGCTCTTCCGCCGGCCATGAGCAGTTCTTC. The chain employs TRBV18 and TRBJ2-1; D is undetermined. Trimming shortened V by 6 bases and J by 8 bases, and 11 bases separated the two germline ends. From germline, CDR1 is KGHSH and CDR2 LQKENI. The CDR3 totals 12 residues.

The V call is TRBV10-3, the J call TRBJ2-7, with TRBD1 matching 8 bases. Germline CDR1 and CDR2: ENHRY and SYGVKD. With V trimmed by 4 bases and J by 3 bases, 11 bases remained unmatched. The CDR3 spans 16 residues. The CDR3 protein is CAISGMDRDSYYEQYF. The CDR3 nucleotides read TGTGCCATCAGTGGGATGGACAGGGACAGTTACTACGAGCAGTACTTC.

There are many counts of this clonotype. The chain employs TRBV2 and TRBJ1-4, with no clear D. The CDR3 extends over 15 amino acids. The germline gives CDR1 SNHLY, CDR2 FYNNEI. Trimming took 4 bases from V and 7 from J, leaving 16 bases between them. The CDR3 loop reads CASSVELLKGEKLFF. The CDR3 DNA sequence: TGTGCCAGCAGTGTAGAGCTACTAAAGGGTGAAAAACTGTTTTTT.

The chain carries TRBV7-9 and TRBJ2-7; D may be TRBD1 (6 bases). The germline V and J ends were trimmed by 5 bases and 7 bases, with 18 bases remaining between them. The CDR3 runs 14 residues. Germline CDR1 is SEHNR and CDR2 is FQNEAQ (reference sequence). CDR3 DNA: TGTGCCAGCAGCGCTGTTAACAGGGCAGGGGAGCAGTACTTC. Protein: CASSAVNRAGEQYF. The complete variable domain, with remaining parts taken from reference TRBV7-9 and TRBJ2-7, reads DTGVSQNPRHKITKRGQNVTFRCDPISEHNRLYWYRQTLGQGPEFLTYFQNEAQLEKSRLLSDRFSAERPKGSFSTLEIQRTEQGDSAMYLCASSAVNRAGEQYFGPGTRLTVT.

In the case of this clonotype: At one end, the junction sequence differs from germline, possibly due to a read error. This chain connects TRBV6-1 to TRBJ1-5; D perhaps matches TRBD1 (6 bases). The CDR3 is 15 residues long. In germline, CDR1 is MNHNS, CDR2 SASEGT. As DNA, the CDR3 is TGTGCCAGCAGTCAAGCCAGGGGAGGCAATCAGCCCCAGCATTTT. It specifies CASSQARGGNQPQHF.

The table lists this clonotype with a few counts. This chain connects TRBV27 to TRBJ2-7, with 7 bases aligning to TRBD2. Germline CDR1 reads MNHEY; CDR2 reads SMNVEV (reference sequence). The CDR3 has 14 residues. The J segment lost 7 bases and the V segment lost 3 bases, leaving 9 bases of the junction unmatched. CDR3 sequence reads: CASSFQRDLSEQYF. CDR3 DNA: TGTGCCAGCAGTTTCCAGCGGGACCTGTCTGAGCAGTACTTC.

This clonotype appeared a single time. The V and J genes are TRBV9 and TRBJ2-3; 7 bases align to TRBD2. The V gene end was trimmed by 0 bases and the J gene end by 0 bases; junction bases not matched to a gene: 7. The germline CDR1 and CDR2 sequences are SGDLS and YYNGEE. This CDR3 spans 17 amino acids. The CDR3 nucleotides are TGTGCCAGCAGCGTAGCTACGGGGAGGGATAGCACAGATACGCAGTATTTT. It specifies CASSVATGRDSTDTQYF.

This clonotype has more than one count but fewer than ten. The chain is built from TRBV4-1 and TRBJ2-1, with 7 bases aligning to TRBD1. The length of the CDR3 is 16 residues. Germline V gives CDR1 MGHRA, CDR2 YSYEKL. J lost 7 bases, V lost 1 base, and 10 bases had no gene match. For the CDR3, the DNA is TGCGCCAGCAGCCAAGCCGGCAGGGGGTCGGATAATGAGCAGTTCTTC. As protein: CASSQAGRGSDNEQFF.

This chain connects TRBV2 to TRBJ2-3, with TRBD2 matching over 7 bases. This CDR3 comprises 15 residues. With 6 bases clipped from V and 5 bases from J, the junction kept 11 bases outside the gene matches. Germline CDR1 SNHLY, CDR2 FYNNEI. The CDR3 region is CASRGERGVLDTQYF. CDR3 sequence (DNA): TGTGCCAGCAGAGGGGAGCGGGGAGTTTTAGATACGCAGTATTTT. The full variable domain, completed using reference TRBV2 and TRBJ2-3, is EPEVTQTPSHQVTQMGQEVILRCVPISNHLYFYWYRQILGQKVEFLVSFYNNEISEKSEIFDDQFSVERPDGSNFTLKIRSTKLEDSAMYFCASRGERGVLDTQYFGPGTRLTVL.

This clonotype turned up a few times. The chain joins TRBV2 to TRBJ1-2, with D uncertain. V was cut by 4 bases and J by 5 bases, with 5 bases left in between. Germline CDR1 reads SNHLY; CDR2 reads FYNNEI. This CDR3 is 11 amino acids long. The CDR3 protein is CASSVAYGYTF. Written as DNA, the CDR3 is TGTGCCAGCAGTGTGGCTTATGGCTACACCTTC.

This chain uses TRBV4-1 with TRBJ1-1; tentative D call: TRBD1 (6 bases). Trimming pared 4 bases from V and 1 base from J, leaving 10 bases between. The CDR3 loop spans 14 amino acids. The germline gives CDR1 MGHRA, CDR2 YSYEKL. In DNA, the CDR3 is TGCGCCAGCAGCCGGGACACGGGGAACACTGAAGCTTTCTTT. Translation gives CASSRDTGNTEAFF.

J is TRBJ1-1 and V is TRBV2, with a weak D call TRBD1 (6 bases). Per germline, CDR1 SNHLY and CDR2 FYNNEI. CDR3 size: 13 residues. Trimming left V 7 bases short and J 11 bases short, with 20 bases between. Written as DNA, the CDR3 is TGTGCCAGCAAACTCAACGGGGGGCGGATGGCTTTCTTT. Amino acid sequence: CASKLNGGRMAFF.

This clonotype has a handful of counts. The chain combines TRBV20-1 with TRBJ1-5, with D maybe TRBD1 (6 bases). V lost 5 bases and J lost 7, with 18 bases in between. The CDR3 consists of 14 residues. Germline CDR1 DFQATT, CDR2 SNEGSKA (reference sequence). The CDR3 bases are TGCAGTGCTCTGACAGGCCCGGGGAGCCAGCCCCAGCATTTT. It translates to CSALTGPGSQPQHF.